This record concerns one T cell receptor beta chain sequence. Its recognized antigen is unknown. No base-level quality is on record; no much larger clone is a single base apart. The germline V gene sets CDR1 to MNHEY and CDR2 to SVGAGI. Its CDR3 holds 15 amino acids, cysteine through phenylalanine. Only CDR3 DNA remains: 45 bases, in frame from the first base. The V end loses 5 bases and the J end loses 2 bases, and a stretch of 16 bases separates them. This specimen comes from a study of shared clonotypes between healthy human individuals (dated by TCRdb to 2020 to 2021). About the study as a whole: Two women and a few men aged 18 to 49 years were included in the cohort. Per donor, three plates each were used for CD4 naive and CD4 memory, two for CD8 naive, and one for CD8 memory. Each donor's leukapheresis produced roughly between roughly 0.85 and 10 billion PBMCs. Blood TCR repertoires of several healthy adults were deeply sequenced to estimate repertoire size and the extent of clonotype sharing between individuals. To increase sequencing depth and limit assay-specific biases, different laboratories used diverse techniques to prepare libraries and sequence TCR repertoires. Points the paper makes about the study in general: Clonotypes shared by all four sorted-subset donors showed higher generation probabilities than non-shared clonotypes. Naive subsets generally had larger estimated clonotype richness than memory subsets did. The genetic and exposure-history diversity represented was limited by the small number of donors. Sharing across a few donors was observed for roughly 5% of naive CD4, about 4% of naive CD8, about 2.3% of memory CD4, and less than 0.45% of memory CD8 clonotypes. Sampling was restricted to blood, and TCR repertoires in tissues likely differ from the TCR repertoires found in blood. Rarefaction of sorted-subset datasets indicated incomplete sequencing despite the large sequencing depth. Based on pairwise subsampling, the degree of clonotype sharing among donors was expected to be affected by sequencing depth.

TCR CDR3 regions were amplified from genomic DNA by multiplex PCR using the deep immunoSEQ assay. Genomic DNA extracted from each cell subset was distributed evenly over all wells of several immunoSEQ 96-well plates, and each plate served as one replicate. For sorted subsets, approximately 200 ng of genomic DNA, equivalent to 30,000 or so T cell genomes, went into each replicate PCR. Purified libraries were measured with a Qubit 3.0 fluorometer, size-checked on a Bioanalyzer 2100, and measured again with the KAPA Library Quantification kit. Every immunoSEQ 96-well plate was sequenced on a separate single-read 150-cycle Illumina NextSeq 550 flow cell. The original pipeline was this. The immunoSEQ output contained only junctional sequences without quality scores, so filtering could not match that applied to full-length reads. To assign V/J genes and CDR3, sequences were annotated using PyIR, a Python wrapper for IgBLAST v1.9, with IMGT germline references. Reads were removed for weak V/J assignments (E-value above 1e-6), missing CDR3, stop codons, out-of-frame junctions, or ambiguous translated residues. V3J clonotypes were defined as sequences sharing the same inferred V gene, J gene, and CDR3 amino acid sequence. Percentage overlap between repertoires was calculated by dividing the number of shared unique clonotypes by the size of the smaller repertoire. Richness of each repertoire was evaluated using RTK rarefaction, the Chao1 estimator, and Recon v2.1 estimates of unobserved clonotypes. For all TCRbeta clonotypes obtained by the gDNA method from a handful of donors, generation probabilities were computed with OLGA. TCRdb took over this immuneACCESS table, retaining in-frame rearrangements with V and J assigned. Such tables are incomplete; in checked studies, under half of the missing clones stem from an unresolved V gene, and the remainder is unexplained. V and J calls plus clone size are reproduced from that table; the DNA served to infer D and trimming. This sample is represented by about 2.4 million clones; over 85% of them were singletons. Together, the top ten hold over 0.12% of the sample.

Donors were healthy HIV-negative adults with no recently reported acute infections or vaccinations. All donors were Caucasian adults living in Nashville, Tennessee, USA. CD4+ T cells were enriched through magnetic negative selection, after which naive cells were positively selected on CD45RA and the remaining negative fraction served as the memory subset. After blood collection by leukapheresis, PBMCs were isolated using Ficoll-Histopaque density gradient centrifugation and then cryopreserved in the vapor phase of liquid nitrogen. Purity and quantity of every magnetically sorted T cell population were checked by analytical flow cytometry. Genomic DNA was isolated from each sorted fraction and quantified by UV absorbance on a Nanodrop 2000c.

The TCR was taken from a man in his late teens or twenties in good health. Sequenced sample: naive CD4+ T cells sorted from blood. The cell subset or site label for this specimen denotes: CD45RA+ positively selected. The sequence joins TRBV6-5 to TRBJ2-7, with the identity of the D gene unclear. The nucleotide sequence reads as follows: TGTGCCAGCAGTGCGGCTTTTGGGCTCCCCTACGAGCAGTACTTC. It is translated as CASSAAFGLPYEQYF.